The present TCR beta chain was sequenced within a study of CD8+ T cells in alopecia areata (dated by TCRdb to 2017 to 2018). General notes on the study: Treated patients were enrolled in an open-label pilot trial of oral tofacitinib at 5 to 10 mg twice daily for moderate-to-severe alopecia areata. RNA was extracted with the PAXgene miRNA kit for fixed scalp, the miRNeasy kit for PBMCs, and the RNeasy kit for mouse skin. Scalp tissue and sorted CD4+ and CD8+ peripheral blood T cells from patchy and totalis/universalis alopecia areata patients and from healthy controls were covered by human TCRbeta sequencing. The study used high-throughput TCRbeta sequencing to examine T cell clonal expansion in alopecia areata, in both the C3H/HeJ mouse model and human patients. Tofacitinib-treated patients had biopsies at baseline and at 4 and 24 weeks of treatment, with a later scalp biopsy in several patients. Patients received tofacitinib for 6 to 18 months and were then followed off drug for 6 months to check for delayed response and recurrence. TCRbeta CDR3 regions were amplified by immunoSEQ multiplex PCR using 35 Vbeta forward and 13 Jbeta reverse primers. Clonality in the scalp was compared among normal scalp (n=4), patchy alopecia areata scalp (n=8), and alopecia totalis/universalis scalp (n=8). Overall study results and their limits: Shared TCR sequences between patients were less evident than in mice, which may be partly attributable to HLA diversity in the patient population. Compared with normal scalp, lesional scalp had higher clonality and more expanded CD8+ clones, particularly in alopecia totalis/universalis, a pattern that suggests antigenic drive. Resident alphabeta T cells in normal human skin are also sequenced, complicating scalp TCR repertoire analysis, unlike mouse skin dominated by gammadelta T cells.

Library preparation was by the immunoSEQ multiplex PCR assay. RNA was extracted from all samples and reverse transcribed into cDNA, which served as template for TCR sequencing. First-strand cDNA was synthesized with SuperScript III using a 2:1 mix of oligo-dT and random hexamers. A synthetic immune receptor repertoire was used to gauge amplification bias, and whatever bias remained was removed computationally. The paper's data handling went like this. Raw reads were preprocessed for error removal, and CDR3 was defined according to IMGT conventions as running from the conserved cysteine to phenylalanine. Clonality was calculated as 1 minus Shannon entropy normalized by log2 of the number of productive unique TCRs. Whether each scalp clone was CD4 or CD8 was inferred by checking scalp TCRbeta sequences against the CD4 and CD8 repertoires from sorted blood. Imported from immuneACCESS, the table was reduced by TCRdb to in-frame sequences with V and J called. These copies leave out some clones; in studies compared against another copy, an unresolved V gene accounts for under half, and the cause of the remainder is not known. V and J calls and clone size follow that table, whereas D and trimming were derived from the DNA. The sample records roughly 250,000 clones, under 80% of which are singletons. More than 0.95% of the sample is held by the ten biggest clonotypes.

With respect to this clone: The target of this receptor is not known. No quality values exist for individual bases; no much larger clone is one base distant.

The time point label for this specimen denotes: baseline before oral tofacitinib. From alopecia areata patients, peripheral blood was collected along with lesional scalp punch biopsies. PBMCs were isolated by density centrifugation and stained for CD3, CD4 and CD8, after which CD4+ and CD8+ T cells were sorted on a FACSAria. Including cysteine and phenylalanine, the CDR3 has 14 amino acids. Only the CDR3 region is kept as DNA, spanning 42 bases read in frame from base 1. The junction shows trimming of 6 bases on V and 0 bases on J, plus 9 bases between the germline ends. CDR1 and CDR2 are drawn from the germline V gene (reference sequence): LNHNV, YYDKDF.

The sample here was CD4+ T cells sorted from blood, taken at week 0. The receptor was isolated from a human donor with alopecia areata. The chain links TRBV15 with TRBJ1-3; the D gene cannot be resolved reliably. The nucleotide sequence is TGTGCCACCAGTCAGGCCTTCTCTGGAAACACCATATATTTT. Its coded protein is CATSQAFSGNTIYF.